This entry describes one TCR beta chain. Its cognate antigen is unknown. These data come from a study of cytomegalovirus exposure and HLA in healthy donors. Findings and caveats of the study: Most TCR sequences were rare, but some public TCRs occurred in many donors. Another analysis was done later, and it associated around 15,000 TCR beta sequences with HLA alleles at 0.05 false discovery rate.

The CDR3 runs 17 residues. Germline CDR1 is MGHDK and CDR2 is SYGVNS. Losses at the gene ends were 3 bases for V and 4 bases for J; bases not matched to a gene: 11. PCR used 60 Vbeta primers and 13 Jbeta primers. Clones were sequenced by immunoSEQ multiplex PCR, and TCRdb holds only the in-frame ones, with some missing. This sample has around 150,000 clones; more than 65% occur once, and the top ten carry around 1.3%. The chain combines TRBV25-1 with TRBJ2-2, with TRBD2 matching 7 bases. The source of this sequence is a woman aged 45 to 65 in good health and CMV-seronegative. The sample was PBMCs. CDR3 sequence: CASSEDRGLAVTGELFF. In nucleotides, the CDR3 is TGTGCCAGCAGTGAGGACCGTGGGCTAGCGGTCACCGGGGAGCTGTTTTTT.